This TCR beta chain derives from a study of identical twins. General observations from the study: The degree of excess twin sharing was weaker in beta out-of-frame sequences.

All donors were healthy, and all were Caucasian. TCRdb reprocessed the 5' RACE reads with MiXCR, giving one entry per CDR3 protein. The sample lists fewer than 550,000 distinct CDR3 sequences; around 15% were seen once. This clonotype has a single count. What it binds is unknown. A much larger clone differs by one base, so this may be a read error. These same data were also listed under a study on yellow fever vaccine responses in identical twins.

The clonotype originates from a woman between 18 and 29 years old in good health. The sequenced sample consisted of CD4+ T cells sorted from blood.

In DNA, the CDR3 is TGTGCCAGCAGTTTAGTCACAGGGATTAGCTCAGATACGCAGTATTTT. It specifies CASSLVTGISSDTQYF. This chain uses TRBV12-3 or TRBV12-4 with TRBJ2-3, with D tentatively TRBD1 (6 bases). The V and J ends lost 1 base and 4 bases respectively, with 15 bases between them. The CDR3 length is 16 residues.